This entry describes one T cell receptor beta chain. This clone occurred a few times. There is no known antigen for this receptor. The sample holds no much larger clone one base away, and base qualities are not on file. Samples from volunteer blood donors who had recovered from COVID-19 were contributed by a second Seattle source. Whole blood was collected in K2EDTA tubes by collaborating institutions according to the institutions' own protocols. For TCRbeta analysis, collaborators shipped samples in one of three forms: frozen whole blood, isolated PBMCs, or DNA extracted from either of those sample types. Sequences MNHEY (CDR1) and SMNVEV (CDR2) are obtained from the germline V gene (reference sequence). Trimming takes 4 bases from V and 6 bases from J, and the germline ends sit 15 bases apart. Including cysteine and phenylalanine, the CDR3 has 15 amino acids. The entry retains the CDR3 DNA only, 45 bases that are in frame from base 1.

The data belong to a study of blood T cell repertoires in COVID-19 (dated by TCRdb to about 2020). Notes on the research overall: Collaborator samples came from the United States, Italy and Spain and covered acute and convalescent phases of COVID-19. Sample metadata almost always included a de-identified subject ID, COVID-19 status, age in years and sex. Where available, HLA class I and class II types were taken from metadata supplied by the sample provider and were not determined by assay-based typing. The dataset comprised deeply sampled blood TCRbeta repertoires from subjects exposed to, actively infected with, or recovered from COVID-19. The material from the prospective study consisted of cDNA or gDNA derived from T cells, B-cell-depleted T cells, or PBMCs. A freely available public database, intended as a resource for researchers studying the immune response to SARS-CoV-2, is where the repertoires were released. The samples were drawn from the first 160 participants of the ongoing ImmuneRACE study and from some 1,300 subjects provided by 6 global collaborators.

The study at large found these results: How much clinical and demographic metadata was included differed by source and by participant, and the metadata was provided uncurated.

TCRbeta CDR3 regions were amplified from genomic DNA by means of the immunoSEQ Assay, a bias-controlled multiplex PCR. The published analysis was carried out like this. The number of nucleated cells in each sample was estimated by amplification of reference gene primers within the assay. To quantify the absolute abundance of each unique TCRbeta CDR3 rearrangement, sequence reads were collapsed and filtered. Productive Simpson clonality was computed per sample as the square root of Simpson's diversity index over productive rearrangements. TCRdb limited this immuneACCESS table to in-frame rearrangements with V and J called. A share of clones is missing; checked studies link under half to unresolved V genes, and the rest is unexplained. V, J and clone size are those of that table, while D and trimming were read from the DNA. This sample has over 150,000 clones in its table, and approximately 90% of those were observed once. Jointly, the top ten make up under 5% of the sample.

In this chain, TRBV27 is recombined with TRBJ2-2; TRBD2 is a weak D gene call, 6 bases matching. Sequencing was done on a sample of peripheral blood. This TCR was sampled from a woman aged 55-69 years who had recovered from COVID-19. The CDR3 region has the sequence CASSSGTLYAGELFF. The nucleotide sequence reads as follows: TGTGCCAGCAGTTCCGGGACTCTCTACGCCGGGGAGCTGTTTTTT.